This T cell receptor beta chain was sequenced during a study of blood T cell repertoires in COVID-19. Study context: The samples span acute and convalescent COVID-19 from the United States, Italy and Spain.

TCRdb keeps only in-frame clones here, not all; method: immunoSEQ multiplex PCR. Here the sample spans around 250,000 clones, over 65% being singletons. Germline V lookup: CDR1 SGHRS, CDR2 YFSETQ. The J segment lost 4 bases and the V segment lost 4 bases, leaving 10 bases of the junction unmatched. The CDR3 sequence is 16 residues long. The chain uses TRBV5-1 and TRBJ2-3; 9 bases map to TRBD1. Sample: peripheral blood. The TCR comes from a man aged 55 to 70 who had recovered from COVID-19. CDR3 amino acids: CASSKGDREGADTQYF. In nucleotides, the CDR3 is TGCGCCAGCAGCAAAGGGGACAGGGAAGGGGCAGATACGCAGTATTTT.